This record concerns one T cell receptor beta chain sequence. Its antigen has not been determined. Per-base quality was not reported, and no clone a single base away is much larger than it. This sample is drawn from a study of blood T cell repertoires in COVID-19 (dated by TCRdb to the early 2020s). Regarding the research as a whole: Samples from collaborators originated in the United States, Italy and Spain and spanned both the acute and convalescent phases of COVID-19. The repertoires were made available in a free public database intended to serve as a resource for research on the immune response to SARS-CoV-2. The samples were drawn from the first 160 participants of the ongoing ImmuneRACE study and from about 1,200 subjects provided by 6 global collaborators. Subjects who had been exposed to COVID-19, were actively infected with it, or had recovered from it provided the deeply sampled blood TCRbeta repertoires that made up the dataset. Where HLA class I and class II types were available, the types were taken from metadata supplied by the sample provider, not from assay-based typing. The prospective study material was composed of cDNA or gDNA derived from T cells, B-cell-depleted T cells, or PBMCs. Sample metadata almost always included a de-identified subject ID, COVID-19 status, age in years and sex. Points the paper makes about the study in general: The quantity of clinical and demographic metadata differed by source and by participant and was supplied without curation.

Here V drops 5 bases and J drops 2 bases, and the junction holds 12 bases not matched to any gene. Including cysteine and phenylalanine, the CDR3 has 18 amino acids. Just CDR3 DNA is preserved here, 54 bases in frame from base 1. From a lookup of the germline V gene (reference sequence), CDR1 and CDR2 are MNHEY and SMNVEV. TCRbeta CDR3 regions were amplified from genomic DNA by means of the immunoSEQ Assay, a bias-controlled multiplex PCR. The authors processed their data as follows. The number of nucleated cells in each sample was estimated from the amplification of reference gene primers within the assay. To quantify the absolute abundance of each unique TCRbeta CDR3 rearrangement, sequence reads were collapsed and filtered. For each sample, productive Simpson clonality was calculated as the square root of Simpson's diversity index across productive rearrangements. TCRdb provides this immuneACCESS table in a form limited to in-frame rearrangements. Some clones are lacking; in checked studies, under half of them reflect an unresolved V gene, and why the rest are absent is not known. D and trimming were read from the DNA, whereas the V and J calls and clone size are those reported in that table. The sample yields about 160,000 clones; about 90% were counted once. The ten largest clones represent roughly 7% of the sample.

In the prospective study, participants were about 18 to 95 years old, resided in about two dozen geographic areas of the United States, and were enrolled through a virtual design. Cohort assignment in the prospective study relied on participant-reported clinical history from a screening survey and a study questionnaire. ImmuneRACE Cohort 3 recovered participants were defined by two consecutive negative NP/OP PCR tests, healthcare professional clearance, or symptom resolution. Mobile phlebotomists in the prospective study collected whole blood, serum and a nasopharyngeal or oropharyngeal swab from every participant. Prospective study participants could optionally give additional blood draws and questionnaires over an approximately 2-month period. Before DNA extraction, blood samples from the prospective study were shipped at room temperature or frozen.

Sequences were obtained from PBMCs or T cells enriched from blood (not recorded which). The V and J genes are TRBV27 and TRBJ1-4; TRBD1 agrees with 9 junctional bases. This receptor was identified in a woman aged 50 to 60 who had recovered from COVID-19. CDR3 protein: CASSNTGGRINTNEKLFF. The DNA reads TGTGCCAGCAGTAATACAGGGGGCAGGATCAATACTAATGAAAAACTGTTTTTT. Full variable domain (CDR3 extended with the reference TRBV27 and TRBJ1-4 proteins): EAQVTQNPRYLITVTGKKLTVTCSQNMNHEYMSWYRQDPGLGLRQIYYSMNVEVTDKGDVPEGYKVSRKEKRNFPLILESPSPNQTSLYFCASSNTGGRINTNEKLFFGSGTQLSVL.